These 14 T cell receptor beta chains came from one sample sequenced in a study of identical twins. Each CDR3 protein is one row after TCRdb ran MiXCR on the 5' RACE reads. The table includes some 570,000 distinct CDR3 sequences, 20% to 25% detected once. These data are also associated with another study on yellow fever vaccine responses in identical twins.

The sequenced material came from CD4+ T cells sorted from blood. Receptors were obtained from a woman aged 18-30 years in good health.

V usage is TRBV28 and J usage is TRBJ2-5; D remains ambiguous. This CDR3 contains 13 residues. Between the trimmed V and J ends, which lost 5 bases and 4 bases, there was a span of 11 bases. Germline V gives CDR1 MDHEN, CDR2 SYDVKM. For the CDR3, the DNA is TGTGCCAGCAGTCCCCGGGCAGGAGAGACCCAGTACTTC. Residues: CASSPRAGETQYF.

This clonotype was picked up a small number of times. This rearrangement joins TRBV14 to TRBJ2-1; 9 bases are a match to TRBD1. The CDR3 contains 14 residues. The germline gives CDR1 SGHDN, CDR2 FVKESK. J lost 12 bases, V lost 4 bases, and 10 bases had no gene match. In nucleotides, the CDR3 is TGTGCCAGCAGCCCGAGCCGGGACAGGGTATTGCAGTTCTTC. It codes for CASSPSRDRVLQFF.

The gene calls are TRBV19 and TRBJ2-5; tentatively, D is TRBD1 or TRBD2 (6 bases each). V gave up 1 base and J gave up 5 bases, with 8 bases separating them. CDR1 is LNHDA and CDR2 is SQIVND in the germline V gene (reference sequence). CDR3 length equals 13 residues. The CDR3 region has the DNA TGTGCCAGTAGTATAGGAGGGGGGGAGACCCAGTACTTC. This codes for CASSIGGGETQYF.

This chain uses TRBV5-1 with TRBJ2-6, with TRBD1 as a possible D gene (6 bases). The V end was cut by 1 base, the J end by 0 bases, with 14 bases between. The CDR3 has 18 amino acids. CDR1 and CDR2 from the germline V gene are SGHRS and YFSETQ. The CDR3 nucleotides read TGCGCCAGCAGCTTGAGGGGGACGGTCTCCTCTGGGGCCAACGTCCTGACTTTC. Translating it yields CASSLRGTVSSGANVLTF.

Ten or more counts support this clonotype. J is TRBJ2-3 and V is TRBV28; 9 nucleotides align to TRBD2. The V and J ends lost 4 bases and 1 base, in that order; junction bases with no gene match: 9. Germline V lookup: CDR1 MDHEN, CDR2 SYDVKM. The CDR3 is made up of 17 amino acids. The CDR3 bases are TGTGCCAGCAGTTCCCCCGGACTAGCGCACGGCACAGATACGCAGTATTTT. It is translated as CASSSPGLAHGTDTQYF.

This clonotype has only a few counts. As DNA, the CDR3 is TGTGCCAGCAGTGAATCACAACTAGCGTACAATGAGCAGTTCTTC. Protein sequence: CASSESQLAYNEQFF. The chain is built from TRBV25-1 and TRBJ2-1; 7 nucleotides match TRBD2. After removal of 1 base from V and 4 bases from J, the junction contained 4 bases not matched to a gene. Germline assignment: CDR1 MGHDK and CDR2 SYGVNS. CDR3 length: 15 amino acids.

The table lists this clonotype with a few counts. The genes are TRBV2 and TRBJ2-7, with 8 bases lining up with TRBD1. Trimming at V came to 6 bases and at J to 2 bases, leaving 0 bases not matched to a gene. The CDR3 loop spans 12 amino acids. Germline V gives CDR1 SNHLY, CDR2 FYNNEI. CDR3 in DNA: TGTGCCAGCAGGGGACAGGCCTACGAGCAGTACTTC. This sequence encodes CASRGQAYEQYF.

The genes are TRBV9 and TRBJ2-7, with 13 bases that match TRBD2. V lost 3 bases, J lost 5 bases, and 8 bases stayed unmatched. The CDR3 has 16 residues. Germline-derived CDR1 and CDR2 are SGDLS and YYNGEE. CDR3 protein: CASSAGSGLAGDEQYF. In DNA, the CDR3 is TGTGCCAGCAGCGCCGGGAGCGGACTAGCGGGAGACGAGCAGTACTTC.

This clonotype was seen a handful of times. The chain combines TRBV29-1 with TRBJ2-1, with D hard to call. Trimming took 2 bases from V and 12 from J, leaving 8 bases between them. Per the germline V gene, CDR1 is SQVTM and CDR2 is ANQGSEA. The CDR3 runs 10 residues. CDR3 residues: CSVEKEWQFF. The CDR3 nucleotides are TGCAGCGTTGAAAAGGAATGGCAGTTCTTC.

This chain joins TRBV18 and TRBJ1-4; a possible D gene is TRBD1 (5 bases). The CDR3 runs 14 residues. Germline V gene sequence: CDR1 KGHSH, CDR2 LQKENI. V lost 3 bases to trimming and J lost 8 bases, with 13 bases between them. CDR3: CASSPVQGVEKLFF. The CDR3 bases are TGTGCCAGCTCACCGGTCCAGGGCGTGGAAAAACTGTTTTTT.

This clonotype was detected a few times. The CDR3 DNA reads as TGCGCCAGCAGCTTGGTCGGTAGCGGCAGGGATGGGGGGATGAACACTGAAGCTTTCTTT. This encodes CASSLVGSGRDGGMNTEAFF. The rearrangement uses TRBV5-1 and TRBJ1-1; a weak D match, TRBD1 (5 bases). V was cut by 0 bases and J by 0 bases, with 24 bases left in between. The CDR3 runs to 20 residues. Germline V lookup: CDR1 SGHRS, CDR2 YFSETQ.

This clonotype occurred a few times. CDR3 coding DNA: TGTGCCAGCAGCCCCGACGGACTAGCCAAAAACATTCAGTACTTC. The encoded protein is CASSPDGLAKNIQYF. The chain has TRBV7-3 and TRBJ2-4; tentative D call: TRBD2 (5 bases). This CDR3 contains 15 residues. Germline CDR1 is SGHTA and CDR2 is FQGTGA. Trimming took 5 bases from V and 0 from J, leaving 11 bases between them.

V usage is TRBV9 and J usage is TRBJ1-5; no clear D gene. V was shortened by 0 bases and J by 0 bases, with 7 bases between the two germline ends. The CDR3 runs 15 residues. In germline, CDR1 is SGDLS, CDR2 YYNGEE. DNA of the CDR3: TGTGCCAGCAGCGTAGCTCCAGATAGCAATCAGCCCCAGCATTTT. It encodes CASSVAPDSNQPQHF. Based on the CDR3 plus reference TRBV9 and TRBJ1-5, the full variable domain is DSGVTQTPKHLITATGQRVTLRCSPRSGDLSVYWYQQSLDQGLQFLIQYYNGEERAKGNILERFSAQQFPDLHSELNLSSLELGDSALYFCASSVAPDSNQPQHFGDGTRLSIL.

Only a few counts were recorded for this clonotype. V usage is TRBV6-1 and J usage is TRBJ1-2, with unresolved D. The CDR3 extends over 10 amino acids. Germline V gene sequence: CDR1 MNHNS, CDR2 SASEGT. The V and J ends lost 7 bases and 8 bases respectively, with 8 bases between them. CDR3 nucleotides: TGTGCCAGCACTGGATACGGCTACACCTTC. Residues: CASTGYGYTF.